The sequence of this T cell receptor beta chain was determined in a study of T cell clones after liver transplantation. Clones were read by immunoSEQ multiplex PCR, and TCRdb kept only the in-frame ones, dropping some. Among about 15,000 clones listed, approximately 82% were seen once. The sample holds a few counts of this clone. V shed 4 bases and J 2 bases; nucleotides not matched to a gene: 4. The CDR3 contains 17 residues. Germline assignment: CDR1 LNHNV and CDR2 YYDKDF (reference sequence). The sequenced sample was CD8+ T cells from blood, obtained around 50 months after liver transplant. This clonotype was sampled from a human patient who received a liver transplant. Some T cells may be supplied by the graft donor. This rearrangement joins TRBV15 to TRBJ2-2; 13 bases fit TRBD2. CDR3 coding DNA: TGTGCCACCAGCAAGACTAGCGGGAGGCCCAACACCGGGGAGCTGTTTTTT. Amino acids: CATSKTSGRPNTGELFF.